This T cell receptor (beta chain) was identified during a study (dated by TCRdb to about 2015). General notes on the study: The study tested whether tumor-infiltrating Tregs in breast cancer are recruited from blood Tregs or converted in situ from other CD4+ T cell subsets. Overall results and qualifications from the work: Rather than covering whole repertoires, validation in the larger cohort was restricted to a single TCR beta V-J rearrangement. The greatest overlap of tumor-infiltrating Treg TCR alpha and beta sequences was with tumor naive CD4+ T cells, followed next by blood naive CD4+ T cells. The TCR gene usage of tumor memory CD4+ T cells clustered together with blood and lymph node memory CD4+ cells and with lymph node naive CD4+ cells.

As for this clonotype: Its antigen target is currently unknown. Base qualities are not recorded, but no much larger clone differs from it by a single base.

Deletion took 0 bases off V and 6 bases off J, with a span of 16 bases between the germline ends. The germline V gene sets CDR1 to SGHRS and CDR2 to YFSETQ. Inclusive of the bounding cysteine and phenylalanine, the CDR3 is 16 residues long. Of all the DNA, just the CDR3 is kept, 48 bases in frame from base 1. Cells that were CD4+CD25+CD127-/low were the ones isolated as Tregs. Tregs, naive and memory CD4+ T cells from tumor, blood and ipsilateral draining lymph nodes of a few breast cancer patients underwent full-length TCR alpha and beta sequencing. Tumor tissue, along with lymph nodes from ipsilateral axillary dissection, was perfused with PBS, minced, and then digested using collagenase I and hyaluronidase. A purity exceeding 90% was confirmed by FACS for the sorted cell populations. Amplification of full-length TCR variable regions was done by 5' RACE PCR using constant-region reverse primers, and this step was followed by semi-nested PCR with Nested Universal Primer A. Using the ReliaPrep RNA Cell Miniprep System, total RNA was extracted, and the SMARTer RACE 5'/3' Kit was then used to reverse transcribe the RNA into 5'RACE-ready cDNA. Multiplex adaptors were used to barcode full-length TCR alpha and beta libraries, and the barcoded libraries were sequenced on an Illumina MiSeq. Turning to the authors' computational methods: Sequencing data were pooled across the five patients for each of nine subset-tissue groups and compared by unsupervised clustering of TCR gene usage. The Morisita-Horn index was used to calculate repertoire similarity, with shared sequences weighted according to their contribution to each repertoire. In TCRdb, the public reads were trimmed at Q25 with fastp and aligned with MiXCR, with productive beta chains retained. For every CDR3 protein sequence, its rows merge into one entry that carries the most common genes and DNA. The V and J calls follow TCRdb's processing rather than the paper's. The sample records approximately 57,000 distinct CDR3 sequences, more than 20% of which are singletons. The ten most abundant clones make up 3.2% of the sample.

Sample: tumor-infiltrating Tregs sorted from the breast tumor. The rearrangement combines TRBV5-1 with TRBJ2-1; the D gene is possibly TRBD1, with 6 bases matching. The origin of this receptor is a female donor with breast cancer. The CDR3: CASSLATGRWGNEQFF. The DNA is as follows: TGCGCCAGCAGCTTGGCAACAGGGAGATGGGGCAATGAGCAGTTCTTC.